The next 23 T cell receptor beta chains were all read from a single sample in a study of blood T cell repertoires in COVID-19. The data were produced by immunoSEQ multiplex PCR, yet TCRdb's version contains in-frame clones alone and is incomplete. The sample shows 340,000 or so clones, roughly 85% of them seen only once. The material sequenced was PBMCs or T cells enriched from blood (not recorded which). The receptor source for this set is a woman in her thirties or forties with acute COVID-19.

The sample holds a few counts of this clone. The genes are TRBV2 and TRBJ1-2; weak D call: TRBD1 (5 bases). The CDR3 covers 13 residues. CDR1 and CDR2 (germline): SNHLY, FYNNEI. V was clipped by 3 bases and J by 6 bases, with 11 bases between them. CDR3 sequence (DNA): TGTGCCAGCAGTGAGGGGGGAAGTAATGGCTACACCTTC. This sequence encodes CASSEGGSNGYTF. Using reference TRBV2 and TRBJ1-2 for the parts outside the CDR3, the full variable domain is EPEVTQTPSHQVTQMGQEVILRCVPISNHLYFYWYRQILGQKVEFLVSFYNNEISEKSEIFDDQFSVERPDGSNFTLKIRSTKLEDSAMYFCASSEGGSNGYTFGSGTRLTVV.

The genes are TRBV19 and TRBJ2-2; TRBD2 matches at 9 bases. J lost 4 bases, V lost 8 bases, and 11 bases had no gene match. This CDR3 has 16 residues. The germline V gene encodes CDR1 LNHDA and CDR2 SQIVND (reference sequence). CDR3 DNA: TGTGCCAGTTATCCGGGTAGCGGGAGTCGCACCGGGGAGCTGTTTTTT. Its protein is CASYPGSGSRTGELFF.

This sequence joins TRBV6-5 and TRBJ2-7; the match to TRBD2 covers 7 bases. V lost 8 bases, J lost 7 bases, and 17 bases stayed unmatched. This CDR3 has 15 amino acids. Germline CDR1 MNHEY, CDR2 SVGAGI. The CDR3 nucleotides read TGTGCCAGCGGAGCTCCGGGACTACAACTTAAGGAGCAGTACTTC. This sequence encodes CASGAPGLQLKEQYF.

The chain employs TRBV27 and TRBJ1-2; 7 nucleotides align to TRBD1. Germline CDR1 MNHEY, CDR2 SMNVEV (reference sequence). The CDR3 has 13 residues. Trimming removed 4 bases from V and 7 bases from J; junction bases left unmatched: 6. CDR3 loop: CASSSLDRAGYTF. The CDR3 bases are TGTGCCAGCAGTTCTCTCGACAGGGCTGGCTACACCTTC.

The chain recombines TRBV3-1 (or the pseudogene TRBV3-2) with TRBJ2-7; D unclear. Per the germline V gene, CDR1 is LGHDT and CDR2 is YNNKEL (reference sequence). This CDR3 comprises 13 residues. With 2 bases removed from V and 2 bases from J, the gap between germline ends came to 7 bases. CDR3: CASSQQDTYEQYF. In DNA form, the CDR3 reads TGTGCCAGCAGCCAACAGGATACCTACGAGCAGTACTTC.

The V and J genes are TRBV4-1 and TRBJ2-2; D may be TRBD1 (5 bases). The CDR3 extends over 15 amino acids. Germline V CDR1 and CDR2: MGHRA, YSYEKL. The V end was cut by 1 base, the J end by 2 bases, with 8 bases between. The DNA of the CDR3 is TGCGCCAGCAGCCAAGCCCAGGGAAACACCGGGGAGCTGTTTTTT. This translates into CASSQAQGNTGELFF.

The J gene is TRBJ2-3, the V gene TRBV3-1 (or the pseudogene TRBV3-2), with a possible D match to TRBD2 (6 bases). This CDR3 contains 13 residues. Trimming stripped 9 bases from V and 9 bases from J, with 19 bases between. Germline V CDR1 and CDR2: LGHDT, YNNKEL (reference sequence). CDR3 sequence (DNA): TGTGCCAGTGCTCCGTCGGGGGAGCCAACGCAGTATTTT. Translation gives CASAPSGEPTQYF.

As for this clone: This sample includes further DNA sequences coding for the same CDR3. J is TRBJ2-7 and V is TRBV28, with D hard to call. The germline gives CDR1 MDHEN, CDR2 SYDVKM. There are 12 residues in the CDR3. V dropped 4 bases and J dropped 2 bases, with 6 bases sitting between them. The CDR3: CASSSPAYEQYF. In nucleotides, the CDR3 is TGTGCCAGCAGTTCCCCGGCCTACGAGCAGTACTTC.

The chain employs TRBV19 and TRBJ2-5, with 7 bases that match TRBD1. J lost 3 bases, V lost 6 bases, and 13 bases had no gene match. This CDR3 is 16 amino acids long. CDR1 is LNHDA and CDR2 is SQIVND in the germline V gene (reference sequence). In DNA form, the CDR3 reads TGTGCCAGTAGCCTAATAGGGGGCCTCGTGAAAGAGACCCAGTACTTC. Translating it yields CASSLIGGLVKETQYF. The full variable domain, with the rest looked up from reference TRBV19 and TRBJ2-5, is DGGITQSPKYLFRKEGQNVTLSCEQNLNHDAMYWYRQDPGQGLRLIYYSQIVNDFQKGDIAEGYSVSREKKESFPLTVTSAQKNPTAFYLCASSLIGGLVKETQYFGPGTRLLVL.

CDR3: CASSDGHLSNQPQHF. Written as DNA, the CDR3 is TGTGCCAGCAGTGACGGACACCTTAGCAATCAGCCCCAGCATTTT. V and J are TRBV6-2 or TRBV6-3 and TRBJ1-5; possibly TRBD1 for D (5 bases). This CDR3 has 15 amino acids. The V end was cut by 5 bases, the J end by 0 bases, with 11 bases between. Germline-derived CDR1 and CDR2 are MNHEY and SVGEGT.

Comments on this clone: The same CDR3 also results from other DNA sequences found in this sample. The CDR3, as DNA: TGTGCCAGCTCTCCCGCAGGGTACTCCTACAATGAGCAGTTCTTC. Amino acids: CASSPAGYSYNEQFF. The rearrangement joins TRBV18 to TRBJ2-1; TRBD1 is a possible D gene (5 bases). V shed 6 bases and J shed 0 bases, with 12 bases lying between them. The CDR3 consists of 15 residues. CDR1 is KGHSH, CDR2 LQKENI, per germline.

V usage is TRBV6-2 or TRBV6-3 and J usage is TRBJ2-3; 7 bases map to TRBD1. With V trimmed by 1 base and J by 2 bases, 3 bases remained unmatched. Germline CDR1 reads MNHEY; CDR2 reads SVGEGT. This CDR3 is built from 15 residues. Here the CDR3 DNA reads TGTGCCAGCAGTTACTTCGGACAGGTCACAGATACGCAGTATTTT. Amino acids: CASSYFGQVTDTQYF.

This clone appeared a few times. V usage is TRBV2 and J usage is TRBJ1-2, with 12 bases that match TRBD1. Germline CDR1 is SNHLY and CDR2 is FYNNEI. This CDR3 comprises 17 residues. V lost 6 bases to trimming and J lost 5 bases; unmatched junction nucleotides: 13. For the CDR3, the DNA is TGTGCCAGCAGCCCCGGGACAGGGGGCGCGAAGGGATATGGCTACACCTTC. It encodes CASSPGTGGAKGYGYTF.

The gene calls are TRBV6-5 and TRBJ2-3; 12 nucleotides align to TRBD2. Germline loops: CDR1 MNHEY, CDR2 SVGAGI. There are 14 residues in the CDR3. Trimming cost V 5 bases and J 6 bases; bases outside gene matches: 3. CDR3 sequence reads: CASSRLAGVDTQYF. The CDR3 nucleotides are TGTGCCAGCAGTAGACTAGCGGGAGTTGATACGCAGTATTTT.

This chain uses TRBV5-1 with TRBJ2-1, with D possibly matching TRBD2 (6 bases). Germline V gives CDR1 SGHRS, CDR2 YFSETQ. This CDR3 comprises 16 residues. V lost 3 bases to trimming and J lost 5 bases, with 18 bases between them. CDR3 in DNA: TGCGCCAGCAGCTCGTTCCCTAGCGCAACCAACAATGAGCAGTTCTTC. This translates into CASSSFPSATNNEQFF. Drawing the rest from reference TRBV5-1 and TRBJ2-1, the complete variable domain is KAGVTQTPRYLIKTRGQQVTLSCSPISGHRSVSWYQQTPGQGLQFLFEYFSETQRNKGNFPGRFSGRQFSNSRSEMNVSTLELGDSALYLCASSSFPSATNNEQFFGPGTRLTVL.

The chain carries TRBV2 and TRBJ2-2; D is uncertain. V was shortened by 4 bases and J by 4 bases, with 7 bases between the two germline ends. The CDR3 is 13 residues long. Germline-derived CDR1 and CDR2 are SNHLY and FYNNEI. CDR3 DNA: TGTGCCAGCAGTGGATACGGCACCGGGGAGCTGTTTTTT. It yields the protein CASSGYGTGELFF.

Only a few counts were recorded for this clone. This chain connects TRBV4-3 to TRBJ1-2, with no clear D. Germline CDR1 and CDR2: LGHNA and YSLEER. V was shortened by 0 bases and J by 3 bases, with 32 bases between the two germline ends. CDR3 length: 22 amino acids. The CDR3 DNA reads TGCGCCAGCAGCCAAGATCTTCCCACCGACCCCCCGACGGGTACCCTAGACTATGGCTACACCTTC. Its translation: CASSQDLPTDPPTGTLDYGYTF.

V is TRBV7-6 and J is TRBJ2-7; 9 bases map to TRBD2. Germline V gene lookup returns CDR1 SGHVS and CDR2 FNYEAQ. The CDR3 loop spans 15 amino acids. The J segment lost 4 bases and the V segment lost 5 bases, leaving 9 bases of the junction unmatched. The DNA for the CDR3 is TGTGCCAGCAGCCTCGGGGGGACTAGCTTGTACGAGCAGTACTTC. It is translated as CASSLGGTSLYEQYF.

Only a few counts were recorded for this clone. The rearrangement uses TRBV5-1 and TRBJ2-7; 7 bases line up with TRBD1. This CDR3 comprises 14 residues. The germline V gene has CDR1 SGHRS and CDR2 YFSETQ. The J segment lost 2 bases and the V segment lost 2 bases, leaving 4 bases of the junction unmatched. The DNA of the CDR3 is TGCGCCAGCAGCTTTTCGACAGGGACCTACGAGCAGTACTTC. Translation: CASSFSTGTYEQYF.

The rearrangement uses TRBV9 and TRBJ1-4; D uncertain. From germline, CDR1 is SGDLS and CDR2 YYNGEE. CDR3 size: 16 residues. V shed 1 base and J shed 2 bases, with 12 bases lying between them. CDR3 region: CASSVSGRATNEKLFF. The CDR3 region has the DNA TGTGCCAGCAGCGTATCTGGGAGGGCCACTAATGAAAAACTGTTTTTT.

This chain connects TRBV6-5 to TRBJ1-4, with 8 positions matching TRBD1. This CDR3 region has 13 residues. Germline lookup yields CDR1 MNHEY and CDR2 SVGAGI. Germline trimming cut 7 bases from V and 5 bases from J; bases unmatched to any gene: 3. The chain's CDR3 is CASTTGGNEKLFF. The CDR3 DNA reads TGTGCCAGCACCACAGGGGGGAATGAAAAACTGTTTTTT.

CDR3 bases: TGTGCCAGCAGACTAGCGGGGATCACAGATACGCAGTATTTT. Protein product: CASRLAGITDTQYF. The chain carries TRBV28 and TRBJ2-3, with 10 nucleotides matching TRBD2. V lost 6 bases and J lost 2; bases outside the gene matches: 2. This CDR3 has 14 residues. CDR1 and CDR2 (germline): MDHEN, SYDVKM.

The chain uses TRBV5-1 and TRBJ2-7; TRBD2 aligns across 9 bases. The ends lost 3 bases at V and 1 base at J; junction bases unmatched: 5. The CDR3 runs 15 residues. Germline V gene lookup returns CDR1 SGHRS and CDR2 YFSETQ. The CDR3 DNA reads as TGCGCCAGCAGCTATGAGACTAGCGGTTCCTACGAGCAGTACTTC. It yields the protein CASSYETSGSYEQYF.